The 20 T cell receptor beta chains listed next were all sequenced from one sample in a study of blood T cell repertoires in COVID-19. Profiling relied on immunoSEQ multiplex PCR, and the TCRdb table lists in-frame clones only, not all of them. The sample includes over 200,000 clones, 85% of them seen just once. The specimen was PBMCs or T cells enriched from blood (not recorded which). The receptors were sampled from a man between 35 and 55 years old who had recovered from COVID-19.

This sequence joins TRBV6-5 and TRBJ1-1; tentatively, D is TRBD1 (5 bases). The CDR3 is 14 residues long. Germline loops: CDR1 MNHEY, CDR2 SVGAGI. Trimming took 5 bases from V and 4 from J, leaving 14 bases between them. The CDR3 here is CASSRNSGLTEAFF. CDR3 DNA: TGTGCCAGCAGTCGAAATTCAGGGCTCACTGAAGCTTTCTTT.

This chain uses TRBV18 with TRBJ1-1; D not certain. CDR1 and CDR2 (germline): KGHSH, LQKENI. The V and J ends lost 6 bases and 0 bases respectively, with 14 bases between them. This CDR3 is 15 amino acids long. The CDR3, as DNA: TGTGCCAGCTCCCGGGAGGGAAGGGTGAACACTGAAGCTTTCTTT. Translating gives CASSREGRVNTEAFF. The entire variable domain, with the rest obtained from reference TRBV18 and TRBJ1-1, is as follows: NAGVMQNPRHLVRRRGQEARLRCSPMKGHSHVYWYRQLPEEGLKFMVYLQKENIIDESGMPKERFSAEFPKEGPSILRIQQVVRGDSAAYFCASSREGRVNTEAFFGQGTRLTVV.

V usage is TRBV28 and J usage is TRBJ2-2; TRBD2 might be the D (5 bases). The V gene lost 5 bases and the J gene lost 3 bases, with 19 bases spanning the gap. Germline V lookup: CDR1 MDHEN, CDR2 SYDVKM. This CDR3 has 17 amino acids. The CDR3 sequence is CASSPSVGSVYTGELFF. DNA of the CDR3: TGTGCCAGCAGTCCCTCAGTGGGTAGCGTATACACCGGGGAGCTGTTTTTT.

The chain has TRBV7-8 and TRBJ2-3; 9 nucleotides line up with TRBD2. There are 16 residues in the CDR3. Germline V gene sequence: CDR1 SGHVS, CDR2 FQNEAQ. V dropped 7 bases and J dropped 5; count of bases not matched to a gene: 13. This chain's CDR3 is CASTIHGGREGDTQYF. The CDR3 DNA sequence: TGTGCCAGCACCATACATGGCGGGAGGGAAGGAGATACGCAGTATTTT.

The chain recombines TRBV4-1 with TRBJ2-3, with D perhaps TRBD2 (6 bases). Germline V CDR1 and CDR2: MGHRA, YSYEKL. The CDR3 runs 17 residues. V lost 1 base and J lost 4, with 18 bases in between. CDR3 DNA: TGCGCCAGCAGCCAAGTCCGATTACAGCGGGTTGCAGATACGCAGTATTTT. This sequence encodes CASSQVRLQRVADTQYF.

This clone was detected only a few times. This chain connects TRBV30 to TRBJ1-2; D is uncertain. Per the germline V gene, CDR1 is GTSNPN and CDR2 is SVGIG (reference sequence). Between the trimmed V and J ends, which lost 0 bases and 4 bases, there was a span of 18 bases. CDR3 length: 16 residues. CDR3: CAWSVRQAPLSYGYTF. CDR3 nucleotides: TGTGCCTGGAGTGTAAGGCAGGCCCCTCTATCCTATGGCTACACCTTC. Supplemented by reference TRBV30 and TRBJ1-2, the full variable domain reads SQTIHQWPATLVQPVGSPLSLECTVEGTSNPNLYWYRQAAGRGLQLLFYSVGIGQISSEVPQNLSASRPQDRQFILSSKKLLLSDSGFYLCAWSVRQAPLSYGYTFGSGTRLTVV.

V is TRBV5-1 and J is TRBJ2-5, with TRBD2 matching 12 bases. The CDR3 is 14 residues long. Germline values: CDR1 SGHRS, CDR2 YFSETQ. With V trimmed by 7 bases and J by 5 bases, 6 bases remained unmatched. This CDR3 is CASAGLAGVETQYF. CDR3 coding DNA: TGCGCCAGCGCGGGACTAGCGGGTGTCGAGACCCAGTACTTC.

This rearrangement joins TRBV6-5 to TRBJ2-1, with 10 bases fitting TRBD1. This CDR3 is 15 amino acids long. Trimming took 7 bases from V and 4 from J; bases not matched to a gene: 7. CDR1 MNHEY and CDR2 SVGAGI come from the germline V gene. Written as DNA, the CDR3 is TGTGCCAGCAACTCCGGGACAGGGGCATACAATGAGCAGTTCTTC. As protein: CASNSGTGAYNEQFF.

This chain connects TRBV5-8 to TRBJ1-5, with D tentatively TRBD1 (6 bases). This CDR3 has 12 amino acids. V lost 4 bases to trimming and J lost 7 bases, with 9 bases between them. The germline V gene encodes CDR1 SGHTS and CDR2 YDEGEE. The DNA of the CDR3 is TGTGCCAGCAGCCTGACAGGCCAGCCCCAGCATTTT. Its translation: CASSLTGQPQHF. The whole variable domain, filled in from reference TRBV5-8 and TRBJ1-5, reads EAGVTQSPTHLIKTRGQQATLRCSPISGHTSVYWYQQALGLGLQFLLWYDEGEERNRGNFPPRFSGRQFPNYSSELNVNALELEDSALYLCASSLTGQPQHFGDGTRLSIL.

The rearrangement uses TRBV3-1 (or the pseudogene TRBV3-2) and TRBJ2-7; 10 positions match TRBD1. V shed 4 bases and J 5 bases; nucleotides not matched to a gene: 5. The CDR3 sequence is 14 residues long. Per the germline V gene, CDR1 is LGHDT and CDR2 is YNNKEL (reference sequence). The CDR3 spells CASSPGTGVHEQYF. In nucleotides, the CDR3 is TGTGCCAGCAGCCCCGGGACAGGGGTCCACGAGCAGTACTTC.

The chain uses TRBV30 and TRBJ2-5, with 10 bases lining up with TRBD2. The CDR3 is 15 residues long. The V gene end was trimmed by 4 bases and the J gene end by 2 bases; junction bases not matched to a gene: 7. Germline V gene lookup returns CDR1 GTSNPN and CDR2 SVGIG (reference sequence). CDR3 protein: CAWTSGSLGQETQYF. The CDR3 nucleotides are TGTGCCTGGACTAGCGGGAGTCTAGGACAAGAGACCCAGTACTTC.

CDR3 amino acids: CSVGGGTEAFF. The DNA for the CDR3 is TGCAGCGTGGGAGGGGGCACTGAAGCTTTCTTT. The chain joins TRBV29-1 to TRBJ1-1; a possible D gene is TRBD1 (6 bases). The CDR3 spans 11 residues. CDR1 SQVTM and CDR2 ANQGSEA come from the germline V gene. V lost 6 bases and J 4 bases, leaving 9 bases between the germline ends. Variable domain in full (rest from reference TRBV29-1 and TRBJ1-1): SAVISQKPSRDICQRGTSLTIQCQVDSQVTMMFWYRQQPGQSLTLIATANQGSEATYESGFVIDKFPISRPNLTFSTLTVSNMSPEDSSIYLCSVGGGTEAFFGQGTRLTVV.

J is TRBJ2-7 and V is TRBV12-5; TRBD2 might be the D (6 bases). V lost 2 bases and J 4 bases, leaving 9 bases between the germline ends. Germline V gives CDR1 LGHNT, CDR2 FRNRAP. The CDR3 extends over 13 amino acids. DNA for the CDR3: TGTGCTAGTGGTTTGCACGGAGGGTACGAGCAGTACTTC. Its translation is CASGLHGGYEQYF.

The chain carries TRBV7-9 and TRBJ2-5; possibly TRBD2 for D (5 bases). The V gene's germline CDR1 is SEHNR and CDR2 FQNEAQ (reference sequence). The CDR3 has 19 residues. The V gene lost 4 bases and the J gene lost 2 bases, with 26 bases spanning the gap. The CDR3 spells CASSSKKRPNRELQETQYF. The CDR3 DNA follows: TGTGCCAGCAGCTCTAAAAAGAGACCTAACCGGGAACTTCAAGAGACCCAGTACTTC. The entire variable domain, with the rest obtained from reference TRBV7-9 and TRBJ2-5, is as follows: DTGVSQNPRHKITKRGQNVTFRCDPISEHNRLYWYRQTLGQGPEFLTYFQNEAQLEKSRLLSDRFSAERPKGSFSTLEIQRTEQGDSAMYLCASSSKKRPNRELQETQYFGPGTRLLVL.

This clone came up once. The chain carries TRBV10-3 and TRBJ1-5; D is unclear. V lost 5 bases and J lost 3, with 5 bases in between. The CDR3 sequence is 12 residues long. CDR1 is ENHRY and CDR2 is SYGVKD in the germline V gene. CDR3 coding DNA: TGTGCCATCAGTACAGTCAATCAGCCCCAGCATTTT. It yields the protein CAISTVNQPQHF.

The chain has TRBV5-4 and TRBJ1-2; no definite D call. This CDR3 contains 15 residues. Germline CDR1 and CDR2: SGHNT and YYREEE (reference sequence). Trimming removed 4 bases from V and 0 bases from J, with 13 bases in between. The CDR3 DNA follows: TGTGCCAGCAGCCTTAACGGGGTTCCTAACTATGGCTACACCTTC. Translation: CASSLNGVPNYGYTF.

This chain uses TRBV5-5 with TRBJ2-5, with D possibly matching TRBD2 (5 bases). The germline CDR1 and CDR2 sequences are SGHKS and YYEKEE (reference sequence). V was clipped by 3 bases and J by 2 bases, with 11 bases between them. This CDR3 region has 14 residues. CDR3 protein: CASSYSPGQETQYF. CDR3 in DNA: TGTGCCAGCAGCTACTCCCCGGGGCAAGAGACCCAGTACTTC.

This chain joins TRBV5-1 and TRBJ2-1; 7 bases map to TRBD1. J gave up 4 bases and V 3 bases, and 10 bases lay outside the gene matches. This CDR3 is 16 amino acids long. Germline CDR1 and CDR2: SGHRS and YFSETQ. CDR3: CASSSATGLRYNEQFF. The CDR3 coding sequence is TGCGCCAGCAGCTCGGCGACAGGGCTTAGGTACAATGAGCAGTTCTTC.

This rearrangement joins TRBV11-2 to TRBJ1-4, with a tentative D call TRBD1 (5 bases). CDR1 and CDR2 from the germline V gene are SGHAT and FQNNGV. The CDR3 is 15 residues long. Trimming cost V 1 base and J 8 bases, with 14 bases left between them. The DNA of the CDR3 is TGTGCCAGCAGCTTAGCGCTCGGGGGGGTCGAAAAACTGTTTTTT. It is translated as CASSLALGGVEKLFF. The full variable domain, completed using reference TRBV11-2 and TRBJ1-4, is EAGVAQSPRYKIIEKRQSVAFWCNPISGHATLYWYQQILGQGPKLLIQFQNNGVVDDSQLPKDRFSAERLKGVDSTLKIQPAKLEDSAVYLCASSLALGGVEKLFFGSGTQLSVL.

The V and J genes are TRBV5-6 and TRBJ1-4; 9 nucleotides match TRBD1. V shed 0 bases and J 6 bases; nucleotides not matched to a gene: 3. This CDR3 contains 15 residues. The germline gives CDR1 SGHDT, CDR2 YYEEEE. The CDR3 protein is CASSLARTGDEKLFF. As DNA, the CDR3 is TGTGCCAGCAGCTTGGCTAGGACAGGGGATGAAAAACTGTTTTTT. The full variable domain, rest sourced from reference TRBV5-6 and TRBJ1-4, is DAGVTQSPTHLIKTRGQQVTLRCSPKSGHDTVSWYQQALGQGPQFIFQYYEEEERQRGNFPDRFSGHQFPNYSSELNVNALLLGDSALYLCASSLARTGDEKLFFGSGTQLSVL.